Shown below are 32 T cell receptor beta chains from a single sample sequenced in a study of T cells after yellow fever vaccination. Using its own MiXCR run on the 5' RACE reads, TCRdb lists one record per CDR3 protein. The data hold hundreds of thousands of distinct CDR3 sequences, with around 12% observed a single time. Sequenced material: PBMCs, taken on the day of the yellow fever booster vaccination. The receptors here all came from a man aged 30 to 39 who received the YFV17D yellow fever vaccine.

This chain links TRBV30 with TRBJ1-1, with D possibly matching TRBD1 (6 bases). V was clipped by 4 bases and J by 6 bases, with 30 bases between them. The CDR3 runs to 18 residues. The germline V gene has CDR1 GTSNPN and CDR2 SVGIG (reference sequence). The CDR3 is CAWIPGWGEERKGAEAFF. The CDR3 nucleotides read TGTGCCTGGATCCCTGGCTGGGGGGAGGAACGAAAGGGGGCTGAAGCTTTCTTT.

This clonotype was counted between two and nine times. The chain has TRBV2 and TRBJ1-2, with a tentative D call TRBD1 (5 bases). The CDR3 runs 15 residues. V was clipped by 7 bases and J by 2 bases, with 17 bases between them. Per the germline V gene, CDR1 is SNHLY and CDR2 is FYNNEI. The DNA of the CDR3 is TGTGCCAGCAAAAGGGAACAGGACCTGAACTATGGCTACACCTTC. Its translation: CASKREQDLNYGYTF.

The sample holds a few counts of this clonotype. CDR3: CASSRDRGWQETQYF. CDR3 coding DNA: TGTGCCAGCAGCCGGGACAGGGGTTGGCAAGAGACCCAGTACTTC. The genes are TRBV7-9 and TRBJ2-5; 10 nucleotides agree with TRBD1. The CDR3 sequence is 15 residues long. The V gene's germline CDR1 is SEHNR and CDR2 FQNEAQ (reference sequence). V shed 5 bases, J shed 2 bases, and the junction held 5 bases outside the gene matches. Combining the CDR3 with reference TRBV7-9 and TRBJ2-5 gives the whole variable domain DTGVSQNPRHKITKRGQNVTFRCDPISEHNRLYWYRQTLGQGPEFLTYFQNEAQLEKSRLLSDRFSAERPKGSFSTLEIQRTEQGDSAMYLCASSRDRGWQETQYFGPGTRLLVL.

The CDR3: CASSYWDRGQETQYF. CDR3 coding DNA: TGTGCCAGCAGTTATTGGGACAGGGGGCAAGAGACCCAGTACTTC. This chain links TRBV6-2 or TRBV6-3 with TRBJ2-5, with 11 bases identical to TRBD1. Germline CDR1 MNHEY, CDR2 SVGEGT. With 3 bases clipped from V and 2 bases from J, the junction kept 2 bases outside the gene matches. The CDR3 covers 15 residues.

V usage is TRBV12-5 and J usage is TRBJ2-1; 9 positions agree with TRBD2. J lost 2 bases, V lost 1 base, and 3 bases had no gene match. CDR1 and CDR2 from the germline V gene are LGHNT and FRNRAP. The length of the CDR3 is 16 residues. CDR3 sequence (DNA): TGTGCTAGTGGTTTGGACCGGACTAGCGCCTACAATGAGCAGTTCTTC. This codes for CASGLDRTSAYNEQFF.

This clonotype showed up just a few times. The chain employs TRBV7-9 and TRBJ2-7, with 9 bases lining up with TRBD1. V gave up 5 bases and J gave up 7 bases; unmatched junction bases: 15. This CDR3 comprises 16 residues. Germline V gene sequence: CDR1 SEHNR, CDR2 FQNEAQ (reference sequence). This chain's CDR3 is CASSEGPGTGKGEQYF. The DNA of the CDR3 is TGTGCCAGCAGCGAAGGCCCCGGGACAGGGAAGGGGGAGCAGTACTTC.

The CDR3 region is CSALRRRSRYEQYF. Here the CDR3 DNA reads TGCAGTGCCCTAAGGAGGCGGAGTAGGTACGAGCAGTACTTC. V and J are TRBV20-1 and TRBJ2-7; D possibly corresponds to TRBD2 (5 bases). This CDR3 has 14 residues. V lost 6 bases and J 4 bases, leaving 19 bases between the germline ends. Germline CDR1 reads DFQATT; CDR2 reads SNEGSKA (reference sequence).

V usage is TRBV5-8 and J usage is TRBJ2-7, with a possible D match to TRBD2 (5 bases). The CDR3 has 16 residues. From germline, CDR1 is SGHTS and CDR2 YDEGEE. With 4 bases removed from V and 0 bases from J, the gap between germline ends came to 17 bases. CDR3 nucleotides: TGTGCCAGCAGCCAGACGGGGTCCAGGAGCTCCTACGAGCAGTACTTC. Its protein product is CASSQTGSRSSYEQYF.

The chain recombines TRBV2 with TRBJ1-1; the match to TRBD1 covers 7 bases. Germline CDR1 is SNHLY and CDR2 is FYNNEI. Trimming cost V 6 bases and J 8 bases; bases outside gene matches: 6. CDR3 length equals 12 residues. The CDR3 protein is CASSFLTGEAFF. CDR3 nucleotides: TGTGCCAGCAGCTTTCTGACAGGGGAAGCTTTCTTT.

V usage is TRBV19 and J usage is TRBJ2-3, with 7 bases identical to TRBD2. CDR1 is LNHDA and CDR2 is SQIVND in the germline V gene (reference sequence). The CDR3 runs 13 residues. V was pared by 2 bases and J by 9 bases, with 5 bases of the junction left unmatched. In nucleotides, the CDR3 is TGTGCCAGTAGTATACAAGGGGAGGGAACGCAGTATTTT. This gives the protein CASSIQGEGTQYF.

The chain uses TRBV7-8 and TRBJ2-1; 8 nucleotides match TRBD2. The CDR3 extends over 13 amino acids. CDR1 is SGHVS, CDR2 FQNEAQ, per germline. The J segment lost 12 bases and the V segment lost 3 bases, leaving 7 bases of the junction unmatched. The CDR3 nucleotides are TGTGCCAGCAGCTTGTCGGGGGGGGTTCTGCAGTTCTTC. It translates to CASSLSGGVLQFF. Complete variable domain (other parts from reference TRBV7-8 and TRBJ2-1): GAGVSQSPRYKVAKRGQDVALRCDPISGHVSLFWYQQALGQGPEFLTYFQNEAQLDKSGLPSDRFFAERPEGSVSTLKIQRTQQEDSAVYLCASSLSGGVLQFFGPGTRLTVL.

This clonotype was counted at least ten times. The rearrangement joins TRBV7-9 to TRBJ1-1; 9 nucleotides agree with TRBD1. There are 15 residues in the CDR3. V was pared by 5 bases and J by 1 base, with 5 bases of the junction left unmatched. Germline values: CDR1 SEHNR, CDR2 FQNEAQ (reference sequence). The CDR3, as DNA: TGTGCCAGCAGCCGGGACAGGGTAAGGAACACTGAAGCTTTCTTT. Translating gives CASSRDRVRNTEAFF.

The rearrangement uses TRBV7-2 and TRBJ1-2; TRBD1 matches 12 bases. The CDR3 has 14 amino acids. V shed 8 bases, J shed 8 bases, and the junction held 9 bases outside the gene matches. Germline V gene lookup returns CDR1 SGHTA and CDR2 FQGNSA. As DNA, the CDR3 is TGTGCCAGCGCGGCGGGACAGGGGGCGCAAGGCTACACCTTC. Protein: CASAAGQGAQGYTF.

The chain has TRBV4-3 and TRBJ2-1; the match to TRBD2 covers 13 bases. The CDR3 consists of 16 residues. Losses at the gene ends were 4 bases for V and 5 bases for J; bases not matched to a gene: 5. Germline CDR1 and CDR2: LGHNA and YSLEER. CDR3 in DNA: TGCGCCAGCAGCCGAAGACTAGCGGGAGGAGACAATGAGCAGTTCTTC. This gives the protein CASSRRLAGGDNEQFF.

There are many counts of this clonotype. The rearrangement links TRBV20-1 to TRBJ2-4; TRBD1 matches 9 bases. There are 13 residues in the CDR3. V lost 6 bases and J lost 5; bases outside the gene matches: 5. Germline loops: CDR1 DFQATT, CDR2 SNEGSKA (reference sequence). The CDR3 sequence is CSANRDRENIQYF. The CDR3 bases are TGCAGTGCCAACCGGGACAGGGAAAACATTCAGTACTTC.

This clonotype has a handful of counts. J is TRBJ2-5 and V is TRBV6-1; 11 nucleotides agree with TRBD2. V was pared by 6 bases and J by 6 bases, with 18 bases of the junction left unmatched. Germline loops: CDR1 MNHNS, CDR2 SASEGT. The CDR3 has 18 residues. CDR3 in DNA: TGTGCCAGCAGCCGGGCTCAGACTACTAGCGGGGGCCAGAAGACCCAGTACTTC. It translates to CASSRAQTTSGGQKTQYF.

This clonotype was seen a few times. The chain recombines TRBV28 with TRBJ1-5; D may be TRBD1 (5 bases). V was trimmed by 3 bases and J by 2 bases, leaving 11 bases between them. The germline V gene has CDR1 MDHEN and CDR2 SYDVKM. The CDR3 totals 15 residues. The CDR3 bases are TGTGCCAGCAGTTTGGGGCAGCTAGGCAATCAGCCCCAGCATTTT. It is translated as CASSLGQLGNQPQHF.

This chain links TRBV7-2 with TRBJ2-1, with D perhaps TRBD2 (5 bases). The CDR3 sequence is 16 residues long. Trimming removed 5 bases from V and 2 bases from J, with 16 bases in between. The V gene's germline CDR1 is SGHTA and CDR2 FQGNSA. The CDR3: CASSRLAAEAYNEQFF. The CDR3 region has the DNA TGTGCCAGCAGCCGCCTGGCAGCGGAGGCCTACAATGAGCAGTTCTTC.

This clonotype was observed many times. This chain connects TRBV12-3 or TRBV12-4 to TRBJ1-1, with TRBD1 matching 8 bases. The length of the CDR3 is 16 residues. Unmatched junction bases numbered 12, after V lost 3 bases and J lost 6 bases. The CDR3 loop reads CASSFGQGGRSPEAFF. The CDR3 DNA sequence: TGTGCCAGCAGTTTCGGACAGGGAGGTAGATCCCCTGAAGCTTTCTTT.

The chain uses TRBV7-9 and TRBJ2-7, with D possibly matching TRBD2 (6 bases). This CDR3 has 17 residues. Trimming removed 5 bases from V and 4 bases from J, with 24 bases in between. Germline CDR1 is SEHNR and CDR2 is FQNEAQ (reference sequence). CDR3 protein: CASSHTAPGRPGYEQYF. As DNA, the CDR3 is TGTGCCAGCAGCCACACTGCTCCCGGGAGACCTGGGTACGAGCAGTACTTC.

The V call is TRBV7-2, the J call TRBJ2-7; D is possibly TRBD1 or TRBD2 (5 bases each). The CDR3 loop spans 16 amino acids. Looked up from germline, CDR1 is SGHTA and CDR2 is FQGNSA. V lost 2 bases to trimming and J lost 1 base, with 15 bases between them. This CDR3 reads CASSLLGAGQSYEQYF. CDR3 nucleotides: TGTGCCAGCAGCTTACTCGGGGCAGGTCAATCCTACGAGCAGTACTTC.

This clonotype was detected many times. J is TRBJ2-5 and V is TRBV12-3 or TRBV12-4; possible D gene TRBD2, 7 bases. The CDR3 covers 16 residues. V lost 3 bases and J lost 1, with 15 bases in between. The CDR3 region is CASSFGGALIQETQYF. The DNA for the CDR3 is TGTGCCAGCAGTTTTGGGGGGGCGCTGATCCAAGAGACCCAGTACTTC.

The rearrangement links TRBV30 to TRBJ2-1, with 9 bases lining up with TRBD2. After removal of 5 bases from V and 4 bases from J, the junction contained 6 bases not matched to a gene. The CDR3 is made up of 14 amino acids. Looked up from germline, CDR1 is GTSNPN and CDR2 is SVGIG (reference sequence). This CDR3 is CAWGGAGGYNEQFF. The CDR3 DNA reads as TGTGCCTGGGGGGGAGCGGGAGGTTACAATGAGCAGTTCTTC. Drawing the rest from reference TRBV30 and TRBJ2-1, the complete variable domain is SQTIHQWPATLVQPVGSPLSLECTVEGTSNPNLYWYRQAAGRGLQLLFYSVGIGQISSEVPQNLSASRPQDRQFILSSKKLLLSDSGFYLCAWGGAGGYNEQFFGPGTRLTVL.

Many counts were recorded for this clonotype. The gene calls are TRBV20-1 and TRBJ2-1, with a possible D match to TRBD2 (5 bases). V was cut by 2 bases and J by 4 bases, with 9 bases left in between. The germline V gene has CDR1 DFQATT and CDR2 SNEGSKA (reference sequence). This CDR3 comprises 13 residues. The CDR3 loop is CSARILVYNEQFF. In DNA, the CDR3 is TGCAGTGCTAGAATACTAGTTTACAATGAGCAGTTCTTC.

This clonotype was counted at least ten times. V usage is TRBV7-8 and J usage is TRBJ1-4; no clear D gene. Deletions cut 5 bases from V and 0 bases from J, with 13 bases between. The CDR3 is 16 amino acids. Germline CDR1 reads SGHVS; CDR2 reads FQNEAQ. The CDR3 region has the DNA TGTGCCAGCAGCCTCTCCGGGGTTGCAACTAATGAAAAACTGTTTTTT. This gives the protein CASSLSGVATNEKLFF.

This chain links TRBV15 with TRBJ2-3; 7 bases map to TRBD2. This CDR3 contains 17 residues. Germline CDR1 is LNHNV and CDR2 is YYDKDF (reference sequence). J was trimmed by 4 bases and V by 0 bases; bases with no gene match: 10. CDR3 sequence reads: CATSRDGPGGSSDTQYF. CDR3 nucleotides: TGTGCCACCAGCAGAGATGGGCCGGGCGGGAGCTCAGATACGCAGTATTTT. The full variable domain, rest sourced from reference TRBV15 and TRBJ2-3, is DAMVIQNPRYQVTQFGKPVTLSCSQTLNHNVMYWYQQKSSQAPKLLFHYYDKDFNNEADTPDNFQSRRPNTSFCFLDIRSPGLGDTAMYLCATSRDGPGGSSDTQYFGPGTRLTVL.

This clonotype was seen only a few times. The chain employs TRBV6-1 and TRBJ1-6; possibly TRBD1 for D (6 bases). Looked up from germline, CDR1 is MNHNS and CDR2 is SASEGT. The V gene lost 6 bases and the J gene lost 2 bases, with 17 bases spanning the gap. The CDR3 sequence is 17 residues long. This CDR3 reads CASSPLQGSAYNSPLHF. The DNA for the CDR3 is TGTGCCAGCAGCCCTTTACAGGGCTCTGCCTATAATTCACCCCTCCACTTT.

This clonotype was found a few times. The rearrangement joins TRBV5-1 to TRBJ2-5; 9 nucleotides agree with TRBD1. The CDR3 loop spans 16 amino acids. The V and J ends lost 1 base and 1 base, in that order; junction bases with no gene match: 5. Germline CDR1 reads SGHRS; CDR2 reads YFSETQ. The DNA for the CDR3 is TGCGCCAGCAGCTTGACTCCGACAGGGGGCCAAGAGACCCAGTACTTC. Translation gives CASSLTPTGGQETQYF.

There are a few counts of this clonotype. The rearrangement links TRBV29-1 to TRBJ2-1; the match to TRBD2 covers 9 bases. Unmatched junction bases numbered 6, after V lost 6 bases and J lost 6 bases. CDR1 is SQVTM, CDR2 ANQGSEA, per germline. CDR3 length equals 13 residues. The CDR3 region is CSVFSGRGNEQFF. CDR3 sequence (DNA): TGCAGCGTCTTTAGCGGGAGAGGCAATGAGCAGTTCTTC.

This clonotype was seen only a few times. The chain uses TRBV5-1 and TRBJ2-6; maybe TRBD2 (5 bases). V was cut by 3 bases and J by 1 base, with 8 bases left in between. The CDR3 covers 15 residues. CDR1 SGHRS and CDR2 YFSETQ come from the germline V gene. The CDR3 region has the DNA TGCGCCAGCAGCTCACTAGTTTCTGGGGCCAACGTCCTGACTTTC. Protein sequence: CASSSLVSGANVLTF. The full variable domain, with the rest looked up from reference TRBV5-1 and TRBJ2-6, is KAGVTQTPRYLIKTRGQQVTLSCSPISGHRSVSWYQQTPGQGLQFLFEYFSETQRNKGNFPGRFSGRQFSNSRSEMNVSTLELGDSALYLCASSSLVSGANVLTFGAGSRLTVL.

This sequence joins TRBV3-1 and TRBJ2-5, with a tentative D call TRBD2 (6 bases). From germline, CDR1 is LGHDT and CDR2 YNNKEL (reference sequence). This CDR3 spans 16 amino acids. Trimming removed 0 bases from V and 9 bases from J, with 20 bases in between. The CDR3 loop reads CASSQDWASARGAQYF. CDR3 coding DNA: TGTGCCAGCAGCCAAGATTGGGCTAGCGCCCGAGGGGCCCAGTACTTC.

This CDR3 is CATSRTTGYDTGELFF. CDR3 nucleotide sequence: TGTGCCACCAGCAGAACTACAGGGTACGACACCGGGGAGCTGTTTTTT. The chain joins TRBV15 to TRBJ2-2; D perhaps matches TRBD1 (6 bases). The V and J ends lost 2 bases and 3 bases respectively, with 13 bases between them. CDR3 length: 16 residues. Germline CDR1 LNHNV, CDR2 YYDKDF (reference sequence).